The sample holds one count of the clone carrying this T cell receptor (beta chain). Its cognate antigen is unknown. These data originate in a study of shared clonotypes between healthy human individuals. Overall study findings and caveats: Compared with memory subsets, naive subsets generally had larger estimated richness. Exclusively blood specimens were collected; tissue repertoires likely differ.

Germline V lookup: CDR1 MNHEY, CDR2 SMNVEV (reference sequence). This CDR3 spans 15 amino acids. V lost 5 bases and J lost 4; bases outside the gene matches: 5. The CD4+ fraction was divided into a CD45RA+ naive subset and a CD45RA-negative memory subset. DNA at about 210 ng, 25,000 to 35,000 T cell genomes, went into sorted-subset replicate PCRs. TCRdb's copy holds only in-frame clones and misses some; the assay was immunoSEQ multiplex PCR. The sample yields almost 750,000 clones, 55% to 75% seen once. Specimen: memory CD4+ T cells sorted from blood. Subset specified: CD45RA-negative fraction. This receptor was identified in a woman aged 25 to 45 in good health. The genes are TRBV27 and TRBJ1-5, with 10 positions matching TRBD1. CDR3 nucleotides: TGTGCCAGCAGTCCAGGACAGGGGGTTAATCAGCCCCAGCATTTT. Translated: CASSPGQGVNQPQHF.